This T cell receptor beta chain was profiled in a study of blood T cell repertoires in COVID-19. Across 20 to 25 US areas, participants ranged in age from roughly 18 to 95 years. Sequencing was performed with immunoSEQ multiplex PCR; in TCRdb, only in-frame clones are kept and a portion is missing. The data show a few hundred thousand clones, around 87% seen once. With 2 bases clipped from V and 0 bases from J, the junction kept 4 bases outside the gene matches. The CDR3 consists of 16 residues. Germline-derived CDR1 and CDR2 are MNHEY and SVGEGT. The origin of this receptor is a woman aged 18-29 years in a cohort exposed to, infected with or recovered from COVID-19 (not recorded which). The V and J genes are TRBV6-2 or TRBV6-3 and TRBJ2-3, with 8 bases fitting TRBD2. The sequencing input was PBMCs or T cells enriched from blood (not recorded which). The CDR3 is CASSYGAGGSTDTQYF. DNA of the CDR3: TGTGCCAGCAGTTACGGGGCGGGGGGCAGCACAGATACGCAGTATTTT.